Below are 3 T cell receptor beta chains sequenced from a single sample in a study of OX40 agonist ivuxolimab in advanced cancers. Profiled with immunoSEQ multiplex PCR; TCRdb holds only in-frame clones, not every one. The table lists roughly 57,000 clones, about 79% of them singletons. The sample was CD4+ or CD8+ T cells sorted from blood, taken in a trial of the OX40 agonist ivuxolimab. Every receptor here comes from an adult with an advanced solid tumor such as melanoma, head and neck, liver or kidney cancer.

The chain employs TRBV28 and TRBJ1-4; weak D call: TRBD1 (6 bases). V lost 5 bases, J lost 0 bases, and 13 bases lay in between. CDR1 and CDR2 from the germline V gene are MDHEN and SYDVKM. There are 16 residues in the CDR3. The CDR3 DNA is TGTGCCAGCAGTAACGGGGGACATTCAACTAATGAAAAACTGTTTTTT. This encodes CASSNGGHSTNEKLFF.

For the CDR3, the DNA is TGTGCCAGTAGTACACCCGCTACCAGCTCCTATAATTCACCCCTCCACTTT. Its protein is CASSTPATSSYNSPLHF. The V and J genes are TRBV19 and TRBJ1-6; D remains ambiguous. This CDR3 contains 17 residues. Between the trimmed V and J ends, which lost 4 bases and 0 bases, there was a span of 13 bases. CDR1 is LNHDA and CDR2 is SQIVND in the germline V gene (reference sequence).

This chain links TRBV4-2 with TRBJ2-1; unclear D gene. The germline CDR1 and CDR2 sequences are LGHNA and YNFKEQ. This CDR3 contains 13 residues. The V gene lost 4 bases and the J gene lost 3 bases, with 7 bases spanning the gap. The DNA for the CDR3 is TGTGCCAGCAGCCCCGACATCTACAATGAGCAGTTCTTC. The encoded protein is CASSPDIYNEQFF.